The clone carrying this T cell receptor beta chain was seen once. Original processing notes: Amplification from reference gene primers served as the basis for estimated nucleated cell counts. Libraries were prepared by immunoSEQ multiplex PCR; TCRdb keeps only in-frame clonotypes and omits some of them. The V and J calls and clone size are taken from that table; D and trimming were inferred from the DNA. The sample carries tens of thousands of clones, about 80% recorded once. The sample comes from a study of blood T cell repertoires in COVID-19. Background on the study: Samples representing acute and convalescent COVID-19 were sourced from the United States, Italy and Spain.

The CDR3 spans 15 residues. CDR1 WSHSY and CDR2 SAAADI come from the germline V gene. V lost 4 bases and J lost 7; bases outside the gene matches: 10. Material: peripheral blood. The origin of this receptor is a human donor in a cohort sampled during active COVID-19. V gene TRBV10-2 combines with J gene TRBJ2-5, with 9 bases that match TRBD2. CDR3 in DNA: TGCGCCAGCAGTGCAGATAGCGGGAGCAGTGGGACCCAGTACTTC. Its translation is CASSADSGSSGTQYF.